This entry lists 16 T cell receptor beta chains sequenced from one sample in a study of T cell responses to AZD1222 COVID-19 vaccine. Method: immunoSEQ multiplex PCR; TCRdb's copy keeps in-frame clones and lacks some. The sample shows approximately 100,000 clones, around 87% of them seen only once. This material consisted of peripheral blood, taken 28 days after the second AZD1222 dose. The source of these receptors is an adult who received the AZD1222 COVID-19 vaccine.

The CDR3 bases are TGTGCCAGCAGCGACCCCATCCGGACAGGGGGGAAGAGGGAGCAGTACTTC. It encodes CASSDPIRTGGKREQYF. V and J are TRBV2 and TRBJ2-7, with TRBD1 matching over 10 bases. Germline CDR1 reads SNHLY; CDR2 reads FYNNEI. With 6 bases clipped from V and 7 bases from J, the junction kept 18 bases outside the gene matches. The CDR3 has 17 residues.

This chain connects TRBV24-1 to TRBJ2-7; D gene ambiguous. The CDR3 is 12 residues long. V lost 5 bases to trimming and J lost 0 bases, with 4 bases between them. Looked up from germline, CDR1 is KGHDR and CDR2 is SFDVKD. The CDR3 protein is CATSANSYEQYF. Written as DNA, the CDR3 is TGTGCCACCAGTGCAAACTCCTACGAGCAGTACTTC.

Remarks on this clone: This sample includes further DNA sequences coding for the same CDR3. The chain employs TRBV28 and TRBJ1-2, with TRBD1 matching 7 bases. Germline V gene lookup returns CDR1 MDHEN and CDR2 SYDVKM. The CDR3 runs to 12 residues. V trimming: 5 bases; J trimming: 5 bases; junction bases outside the gene matches: 2. The CDR3: CASSGDRYGYTF. CDR3 in DNA: TGTGCCAGCAGTGGGGACAGATATGGCTACACCTTC.

The chain joins TRBV4-2 to TRBJ2-1; 12 bases agree with TRBD2. Germline loops: CDR1 LGHNA, CDR2 YNFKEQ. V dropped 4 bases and J dropped 3; count of bases not matched to a gene: 4. This CDR3 region has 16 residues. The CDR3 here is CASSRTGLAGYNEQFF. The CDR3 DNA reads as TGTGCCAGCAGCCGAACGGGACTAGCGGGCTACAATGAGCAGTTCTTC.

The gene calls are TRBV27 and TRBJ2-2, with no clear D. V lost 5 bases and J lost 5, with 9 bases in between. Germline V gene data show CDR1 as MNHEY and CDR2 as SMNVEV (reference sequence). The CDR3 covers 13 residues. The CDR3 spells CASSPLGTGELFF. The DNA for the CDR3 is TGTGCCAGCAGTCCCCTAGGGACCGGGGAGCTGTTTTTT.

This clone is medium-sized (0.01 to 0.1%) in the sample. This chain connects TRBV7-9 to TRBJ2-1; 8 bases fit TRBD1. The V gene's germline CDR1 is SEHNR and CDR2 FQNEAQ (reference sequence). V lost 7 bases, J lost 6 bases, and 5 bases stayed unmatched. This CDR3 contains 13 residues. The CDR3 spells CASNRDRTNEQFF. The CDR3, as DNA: TGTGCCAGCAACCGGGACAGGACCAATGAGCAGTTCTTC.

V is TRBV3-1 (or the pseudogene TRBV3-2) and J is TRBJ2-3, with 8 bases aligning to TRBD2. The CDR3 covers 14 residues. The V gene's germline CDR1 is LGHDT and CDR2 YNNKEL (reference sequence). J was trimmed by 9 bases and V by 0 bases; bases with no gene match: 5. CDR3 in amino acids: CASSQDREGGTQYF. The CDR3 DNA is TGTGCCAGCAGCCAAGATCGGGAGGGTGGCACGCAGTATTTT.

The chain links TRBV11-2 to TRBJ2-1; D gene unclear. Trimming left V 0 bases short and J 3 bases short, with 24 bases between. Germline values: CDR1 SGHAT, CDR2 FQNNGV. This CDR3 region has 20 residues. DNA for the CDR3: TGTGCCAGCAGCTTAGACCGAAATACCCTTGGCACTACAAGCTACAATGAGCAGTTCTTC. The encoded protein is CASSLDRNTLGTTSYNEQFF.

The chain carries TRBV5-4 and TRBJ2-2; D unclear. Germline V lookup: CDR1 SGHNT, CDR2 YYREEE (reference sequence). CDR3 length: 14 amino acids. The V end was cut by 2 bases, the J end by 4 bases, with 9 bases between. The CDR3 DNA reads as TGTGCCAGCAGCTTTACTGGGGTCACCGGGGAGCTGTTTTTT. Protein product: CASSFTGVTGELFF.

This clone has just one count. A read error may account for a junction end that differs from germline. The chain has TRBV9 and TRBJ1-6; D gene unclear. This CDR3 region has 13 residues. Germline assignment: CDR1 SGDLS and CDR2 YYNGEE. The CDR3 spells CASSAQNGSPLHF. As DNA, the CDR3 is TGTGCCAGCAGCGCCCAGAATGGTTCACCTCTCCACTTT. The complete variable domain, with remaining parts taken from reference TRBV9 and TRBJ1-6, reads DSGVTQTPKHLITATGQRVTLRCSPRSGDLSVYWYQQSLDQGLQFLIQYYNGEERAKGNILERFSAQQFPDLHSELNLSSLELGDSALYFCASSAQNGSPLHFGNGTRLTVT.

The V call is TRBV2, the J call TRBJ2-7, with no clear D. V lost 7 bases and J 0 bases, leaving 10 bases between the germline ends. From germline, CDR1 is SNHLY and CDR2 FYNNEI. CDR3 length: 13 amino acids. CDR3 in amino acids: CASNLAYSYEQYF. CDR3 sequence (DNA): TGTGCCAGCAATTTAGCCTACTCCTACGAGCAGTACTTC.

The rearrangement links TRBV10-2 to TRBJ2-1; 9 positions match TRBD2. Trimming cost V 10 bases and J 7 bases; bases outside gene matches: 14. The length of the CDR3 is 15 residues. Germline lookup yields CDR1 WSHSY and CDR2 SAAADI. CDR3 sequence (DNA): TGCGCCATAACCCCGGAGCTAGCGGGGAAGAATGAGCAGTTCTTC. Protein sequence: CAITPELAGKNEQFF.

The rearrangement uses TRBV28 and TRBJ1-5, with D perhaps TRBD1 (5 bases). The CDR3 has 15 amino acids. The V gene lost 7 bases and the J gene lost 3 bases, with 16 bases spanning the gap. CDR1 and CDR2 (germline): MDHEN, SYDVKM. The CDR3 is CASTPGGTINQPQHF. CDR3 sequence (DNA): TGTGCCAGCACTCCTGGGGGGACTATCAATCAGCCCCAGCATTTT. Full variable domain (missing parts from reference TRBV28 and TRBJ1-5): DVKVTQSSRYLVKRTGEKVFLECVQDMDHENMFWYRQDPGLGLRLIYFSYDVKMKEKGDIPEGYSVSREKKERFSLILESASTNQTSMYLCASTPGGTINQPQHFGDGTRLSIL.

The J gene is TRBJ2-7, the V gene TRBV10-3; D gene unclear. The CDR3 consists of 13 residues. Trimming pared 3 bases from V and 2 bases from J, leaving 8 bases between. The V gene's germline CDR1 is ENHRY and CDR2 SYGVKD. In DNA form, the CDR3 reads TGTGCCATCAGTGACGTGGGCACCTACGAGCAGTACTTC. It is translated as CAISDVGTYEQYF.

The chain uses TRBV27 and TRBJ1-6; TRBD1 might be the D (5 bases). The CDR3 is 17 amino acids. CDR1 is MNHEY, CDR2 SMNVEV, per germline (reference sequence). V lost 4 bases and J lost 0, with 13 bases in between. CDR3 loop: CASSWGRTISYNSPLHF. CDR3 coding DNA: TGTGCCAGCAGTTGGGGCAGGACTATCTCCTATAATTCACCCCTCCACTTT.

This sequence joins TRBV19 and TRBJ2-1, with a possible D match to TRBD1 (5 bases). V lost 1 base to trimming and J lost 3 bases, with 13 bases between them. CDR3 length: 16 residues. The V gene's germline CDR1 is LNHDA and CDR2 SQIVND (reference sequence). The DNA of the CDR3 is TGTGCCAGTAGTATAGGGGGCACGGCCCTCTACAATGAGCAGTTCTTC. As protein: CASSIGGTALYNEQFF.